A single sample gave rise to the 5 T cell receptor beta chains below, sequenced in a study of blood T cell repertoires in COVID-19. The protocol was immunoSEQ multiplex PCR, while the TCRdb copy is restricted to in-frame clones and leaves out a portion. The sample lists a few hundred thousand clones; roughly 86% were seen once. The sequencing input was PBMCs or T cells enriched from blood (not recorded which). The source is a young woman who had recovered from COVID-19.

The V call is TRBV3-1 (or the pseudogene TRBV3-2), the J call TRBJ1-1; D remains unclear. This CDR3 spans 8 amino acids. The ends were cut back, 8 bases at V and 10 bases at J, with 5 bases in the middle. In germline, CDR1 is LGHDT, CDR2 YNNKEL (reference sequence). The CDR3: CASVRAFF. Here the CDR3 DNA reads TGTGCCAGCGTTCGAGCTTTCTTT.

This chain joins TRBV7-3 and TRBJ1-1; 8 nucleotides align to TRBD1. CDR1 and CDR2 (germline): SGHTA, FQGTGA. V gave up 4 bases and J gave up 1 base; unmatched junction bases: 2. This CDR3 region has 14 residues. CDR3 nucleotide sequence: TGTGCCAGCAGCTACAGGGGGAGGAACACTGAAGCTTTCTTT. Amino acid sequence: CASSYRGRNTEAFF.

The rearrangement links TRBV24-1 to TRBJ2-2; 8 nucleotides agree with TRBD1. The germline CDR1 and CDR2 sequences are KGHDR and SFDVKD. V lost 1 base, J lost 4 bases, and 1 base stayed unmatched. This CDR3 comprises 15 residues. The CDR3 region is CATSDLQGVTGELFF. The CDR3 bases are TGTGCCACCAGTGATTTACAGGGGGTCACCGGGGAGCTGTTTTTT.

This chain uses TRBV28 with TRBJ1-2; a possible D gene is TRBD1 (5 bases). Trimming took off 7 bases at V and 2 bases at J, with 11 bases between the two ends. The CDR3 has 13 residues. Germline V CDR1 and CDR2: MDHEN, SYDVKM. In DNA, the CDR3 is TGTGCCAGCACGGAGGGGTTGAACTATGGCTACACCTTC. As protein: CASTEGLNYGYTF.

This chain uses TRBV7-9 with TRBJ2-6, with 9 bases aligning to TRBD1. V lost 4 bases to trimming and J lost 4 bases; unmatched junction nucleotides: 8. Looked up from germline, CDR1 is SEHNR and CDR2 is FQNEAQ (reference sequence). This CDR3 is built from 17 residues. The CDR3 here is CASSYLQGARGANVLTF. The CDR3 DNA reads as TGTGCCAGCAGCTACTTACAGGGGGCGCGAGGGGCCAACGTCCTGACTTTC.